The next 16 T cell receptor beta chains were all read from a single sample in a study of PD-L1 blockade in urothelial cancer. Data came from immunoSEQ multiplex PCR; TCRdb stores just in-frame clones and leaves some out. The sample holds approximately 52,000 clones; 85% are singletons and the top ten take around 16%. Time point indicated: pretreatment peripheral blood. The sequencing here drew on PBMCs, taken around atezolizumab (anti-PD-L1) treatment. These receptors all come from a man aged 65-85 years with urothelial cancer.

V and J are TRBV5-4 and TRBJ2-7; 7 bases are a match to TRBD1. V gave up 4 bases and J gave up 4 bases; unmatched junction bases: 8. This CDR3 is 14 amino acids long. Germline V gives CDR1 SGHNT, CDR2 YYREEE (reference sequence). CDR3 loop: CASSPAQGIYEQYF. In DNA form, the CDR3 reads TGTGCCAGCAGCCCGGCACAGGGGATATACGAGCAGTACTTC. Supplemented by reference TRBV5-4 and TRBJ2-7, the full variable domain reads ETGVTQSPTHLIKTRGQQVTLRCSSQSGHNTVSWYQQALGQGPQFIFQYYREEENGRGNFPPRFSGLQFPNYSSELNVNALELDDSALYLCASSPAQGIYEQYFGPGTRLTVT.

The rearrangement links TRBV4-1 to TRBJ2-1; 9 bases are shared with TRBD2. Trimming at V came to 4 bases and at J to 4 bases, leaving 14 bases not matched to a gene. Germline loops: CDR1 MGHRA, CDR2 YSYEKL. The CDR3 loop spans 18 amino acids. The CDR3 DNA follows: TGCGCCAGCAGCCCCAAGGGTCGACTAGCGGAGTATTACAATGAGCAGTTCTTC. Translation: CASSPKGRLAEYYNEQFF.

The chain links TRBV5-1 to TRBJ2-3; 9 nucleotides align to TRBD1. This CDR3 comprises 15 residues. V shed 3 bases and J 14 bases; nucleotides not matched to a gene: 16. Germline-derived CDR1 and CDR2 are SGHRS and YFSETQ. CDR3 in DNA: TGCGCCAGCAGCTCCGGACAGGGGACACACAGATACGCGTATTTT. Translated, it gives CASSSGQGTHRYAYF.

The V and J genes are TRBV28 and TRBJ1-2; 8 bases match TRBD1. This CDR3 has 13 residues. Germline values: CDR1 MDHEN, CDR2 SYDVKM. V lost 6 bases to trimming and J lost 5 bases; unmatched junction nucleotides: 5. Here the CDR3 reads CASRQGGYYGYTF. The CDR3 DNA reads as TGTGCCAGCAGACAGGGGGGATATTATGGCTACACCTTC.

The V and J genes are TRBV7-6 and TRBJ2-2, with 11 bases identical to TRBD1. This CDR3 region has 15 residues. Germline CDR1 is SGHVS and CDR2 is FNYEAQ. J lost 6 bases, V lost 2 bases, and 2 bases had no gene match. CDR3 sequence (DNA): TGTGCCAGCAGCTTACGGACAGGGGGCTCCGGGGAGCTGTTTTTT. Translating gives CASSLRTGGSGELFF.

The V and J genes are TRBV30 and TRBJ2-1; TRBD2 matches 16 bases. There are 20 residues in the CDR3. In germline, CDR1 is GTSNPN, CDR2 SVGIG (reference sequence). V dropped 3 bases and J dropped 0; count of bases not matched to a gene: 11. The CDR3 DNA is TGTGCCTGGAGAATCGGGACTAGCGGGAGGGCCGTTTACTCCTACAATGAGCAGTTCTTC. Translation: CAWRIGTSGRAVYSYNEQFF.

This chain joins TRBV28 and TRBJ1-1; D might be TRBD1 (6 bases). The germline CDR1 and CDR2 sequences are MDHEN and SYDVKM. V was clipped by 11 bases and J by 5 bases, with 18 bases between them. The CDR3 is 13 residues long. CDR3 nucleotides: TGTGCCGTACTAGGGGGAAGCGGTACTGAAGCTTTCTTT. Amino acids: CAVLGGSGTEAFF.

The chain couples TRBV9 to TRBJ2-2, with D possibly matching TRBD1 (5 bases). Germline V gene data show CDR1 as SGDLS and CDR2 as YYNGEE. The CDR3 consists of 14 residues. The V and J ends lost 3 bases and 1 base respectively, with 7 bases between them. This chain's CDR3 is CASSAGQNTGELFF. In nucleotides, the CDR3 is TGTGCCAGCAGCGCCGGACAGAACACCGGGGAGCTGTTTTTT.

This clone has a handful of counts. The chain uses TRBV29-1 and TRBJ2-7, with a tentative D call TRBD2 (6 bases). The germline V gene has CDR1 SQVTM and CDR2 ANQGSEA. Deletions cut 8 bases from V and 3 bases from J, with 17 bases between. The CDR3 has 13 amino acids. Here the CDR3 DNA reads TGCAGCACTCTGGGGCAGGACTACTACGAGCAGTACTTC. As protein: CSTLGQDYYEQYF.

The chain uses TRBV9 and TRBJ2-5, with 7 bases aligning to TRBD2. Germline CDR1 SGDLS, CDR2 YYNGEE. The CDR3 runs 15 residues. Trimming at V came to 0 bases and at J to 3 bases, leaving 5 bases not matched to a gene. CDR3 nucleotide sequence: TGTGCCAGCAGCGTAGACCCTAGCGGAGAAGAGACCCAGTACTTC. This translates into CASSVDPSGEETQYF.

CDR3: CASSLGGQGAQETQYF. CDR3 nucleotide sequence: TGCGCCAGCAGCTTAGGGGGACAGGGGGCCCAAGAGACCCAGTACTTC. The chain uses TRBV5-1 and TRBJ2-5; 12 bases agree with TRBD1. The CDR3 is 16 amino acids. The V gene end was trimmed by 2 bases and the J gene end by 1 base; junction bases not matched to a gene: 3. Germline values: CDR1 SGHRS, CDR2 YFSETQ.

CDR3 protein: CATSRRTGGPGNTIYF. The CDR3 nucleotides read TGTGCCACCAGCAGAAGGACAGGGGGCCCTGGAAACACCATATATTTT. V is TRBV15 and J is TRBJ1-3; TRBD1 matches 11 bases. This CDR3 is built from 16 residues. Germline V lookup: CDR1 LNHNV, CDR2 YYDKDF (reference sequence). The V gene end was trimmed by 2 bases and the J gene end by 2 bases; junction bases not matched to a gene: 2.

J is TRBJ2-5 and V is TRBV27; 7 bases align to TRBD2. Trimming cost V 5 bases and J 5 bases; bases outside gene matches: 11. Germline V lookup: CDR1 MNHEY, CDR2 SMNVEV (reference sequence). The CDR3 sequence is 15 residues long. CDR3 protein: CASSEGAGRGETQYF. CDR3 nucleotide sequence: TGTGCCAGCAGTGAAGGAGCGGGACGCGGGGAGACCCAGTACTTC.

The rearrangement joins TRBV19 to TRBJ2-7; 10 positions match TRBD2. CDR1 is LNHDA and CDR2 is SQIVND in the germline V gene (reference sequence). The length of the CDR3 is 16 residues. With V trimmed by 2 bases and J by 3 bases, 7 bases remained unmatched. CDR3 DNA sequence: TGTGCCAGTAGTATACTAGCGGGAGAAGGCGTCTACGAGCAGTACTTC. It translates to CASSILAGEGVYEQYF. Drawing the rest from reference TRBV19 and TRBJ2-7, the complete variable domain is DGGITQSPKYLFRKEGQNVTLSCEQNLNHDAMYWYRQDPGQGLRLIYYSQIVNDFQKGDIAEGYSVSREKKESFPLTVTSAQKNPTAFYLCASSILAGEGVYEQYFGPGTRLTVT.

CDR3 bases: TGTGCCAGTAGGCGTCCAAGATCGAACACTGAAGCTTTCTTT. Its protein is CASRRPRSNTEAFF. The chain has TRBV19 and TRBJ1-1, with D uncertain. Trimming removed 6 bases at V and 1 base at J, with 12 bases between. The CDR3 loop spans 14 amino acids. Looked up from germline, CDR1 is LNHDA and CDR2 is SQIVND (reference sequence). Full variable domain (rest looked up from reference TRBV19 and TRBJ1-1): DGGITQSPKYLFRKEGQNVTLSCEQNLNHDAMYWYRQDPGQGLRLIYYSQIVNDFQKGDIAEGYSVSREKKESFPLTVTSAQKNPTAFYLCASRRPRSNTEAFFGQGTRLTVV.

This clone was detected only once. The J gene is TRBJ2-7, the V gene TRBV13; D not resolved. This CDR3 is built from 14 residues. Germline V gene data show CDR1 as PRHDT and CDR2 as FYEKMQ (reference sequence). Trimming pared 5 bases from V and 0 bases from J, leaving 11 bases between. DNA of the CDR3: TGTGCCAGCAGCCTATCGGGTACCTCCTACGAGCAGTACTTC. Its translation is CASSLSGTSYEQYF. Drawing the rest from reference TRBV13 and TRBJ2-7, the complete variable domain is AAGVIQSPRHLIKEKRETATLKCYPIPRHDTVYWYQQGPGQDPQFLISFYEKMQSDKGSIPDRFSAQQFSDYHSELNMSSLELGDSALYFCASSLSGTSYEQYFGPGTRLTVT.